These 20 T cell receptor beta chains were sequenced from one sample in a study of identical twins. TCRdb used MiXCR to reprocess the 5' RACE reads, holding one entry per CDR3 protein. The table records approximately 620,000 distinct CDR3 sequences, around 8.3% of them present only once. This sample was also put to use in a study of yellow fever vaccine responses in identical twins.

The sequenced material came from PBMCs. These receptors came from a woman aged 18-29 years in good health.

This clonotype was seen only a few times. The V call is TRBV18, the J call TRBJ1-6, with 7 bases that match TRBD1. The germline V gene has CDR1 KGHSH and CDR2 LQKENI. V dropped 4 bases and J dropped 5; count of bases not matched to a gene: 8. This CDR3 region has 16 residues. The CDR3 nucleotides read TGTGCCAGCTCACGTCTAACCGGGACAGATAATTCACCCCTCCACTTT. It specifies CASSRLTGTDNSPLHF.

This clonotype was seen more than once but under ten times. This chain's CDR3 is CASSFEGGWNIQYF. CDR3 bases: TGTGCCAGCAGCTTCGAGGGAGGCTGGAACATTCAGTACTTC. This chain joins TRBV7-2 and TRBJ2-4, with a tentative D call TRBD2 (6 bases). CDR3 length: 14 amino acids. The V end was cut by 3 bases, the J end by 7 bases, with 13 bases between. Looked up from germline, CDR1 is SGHTA and CDR2 is FQGNSA. The full variable domain, with the rest looked up from reference TRBV7-2 and TRBJ2-4, is GAGVSQSPSNKVTEKGKDVELRCDPISGHTALYWYRQSLGQGLEFLIYFQGNSAPDKSGLPSDRFSAERTGGSVSTLTIQRTQQEDSAVYLCASSFEGGWNIQYFGAGTRLSVL.

The chain links TRBV7-2 to TRBJ2-7; no reliable D call. Trimming took 4 bases from V and 2 from J, leaving 12 bases between them. Germline loops: CDR1 SGHTA, CDR2 FQGNSA. The CDR3 covers 14 residues. CDR3 sequence reads: CASSSGPRTYEQYF. CDR3 DNA sequence: TGTGCCAGCAGCTCCGGACCCAGGACCTACGAGCAGTACTTC.

Remarks on this clonotype: One end of the junction does not line up with germline, which may come from a read error. The V call is TRBV5-6, the J call TRBJ2-2; the D call may be TRBD1 or TRBD2 (5 bases each). Germline V gene data show CDR1 as SGHDT and CDR2 as YYEEEE. The CDR3 consists of 14 residues. CDR3 bases: TGTGCCATGGGCCCAGGGCTTCTAACCGGGGAACTGCTTTTT. Protein product: CAMGPGLLTGELLF.

This chain links TRBV6-1 with TRBJ2-7; 7 nucleotides match TRBD1. V trimming: 5 bases; J trimming: 3 bases; junction bases outside the gene matches: 7. Germline CDR1 and CDR2: MNHNS and SASEGT. This CDR3 contains 14 residues. CDR3 in DNA: TGTGCCAGCAGTCCTCCGGGACAGTTCTACGAGCAGTACTTC. This gives the protein CASSPPGQFYEQYF.

This clonotype occurred a few times. This chain links TRBV20-1 with TRBJ1-3; no firm D call. The CDR3 runs to 14 residues. V was clipped by 5 bases and J by 1 base, with 12 bases between them. Germline V gene sequence: CDR1 DFQATT, CDR2 SNEGSKA (reference sequence). The CDR3 loop reads CSADSTGSGNTIYF. Here the CDR3 DNA reads TGCAGTGCTGATAGTACGGGTTCTGGAAACACCATATATTTT.

This clonotype came up a few times. CDR3 sequence: CASSSSRERRTDTQYF. The CDR3 DNA reads TGTGCCAGCAGCTCCTCCCGGGAGCGGCGCACAGATACGCAGTATTTT. The chain has TRBV9 and TRBJ2-3; a possible D gene is TRBD2 (6 bases). The CDR3 sequence is 16 residues long. The germline CDR1 and CDR2 sequences are SGDLS and YYNGEE. Between the trimmed V and J ends, which lost 4 bases and 1 base, there was a span of 16 bases.

This clonotype was counted between two and nine times. The rearrangement uses TRBV20-1 and TRBJ1-1; TRBD1 might be the D (5 bases). V lost 2 bases, J lost 2 bases, and 6 bases lay in between. Germline assignment: CDR1 DFQATT and CDR2 SNEGSKA (reference sequence). The CDR3 length is 12 residues. DNA of the CDR3: TGCAGTGCTAGATGGGGCAACACTGAAGCTTTCTTT. Its translation is CSARWGNTEAFF.

This clonotype was detected only a few times. The chain recombines TRBV5-1 with TRBJ2-7; the D is unclear. The V end was cut by 0 bases, the J end by 5 bases, with 12 bases between. This CDR3 is 14 amino acids long. Germline CDR1 is SGHRS and CDR2 is YFSETQ. CDR3 DNA: TGCGCCAGCAGCTTGGGAGCCCTTATAAACGAGCAGTACTTC. It codes for CASSLGALINEQYF.

The V call is TRBV21-1, the J call TRBJ2-5; TRBD2 was called by the table and not checked on the DNA. TRBV21-1 is flagged as a pseudogene. This CDR3 comprises 17 residues. CDR3 loop: CASSKEIFSGHQETQYF. The CDR3 DNA is TGTGCCAGCAGCAAAGAAATATTTAGCGGCCACCAAGAGACCCAGTACTTC.

This clonotype was seen more than once but under ten times. The junction differs from germline at one of its ends, possibly a read error. CDR3 residues: CASSPRVRQVARYSEQFF. The CDR3 region has the DNA TGTGCCAGCAGCCCCCGCGTTCGACAGGTAGCTAGGTACAGTGAGCAGTTCTTC. The J gene is TRBJ2-1, the V gene TRBV5-6; weak D call: TRBD1 (6 bases). The CDR3 runs to 18 residues. Germline CDR1 and CDR2: SGHDT and YYEEEE.

This clonotype was observed a few times. The chain recombines TRBV6-2 or TRBV6-3 with TRBJ2-1; D gene uncertain. Trimming took 4 bases from V and 6 from J, leaving 19 bases between them. This CDR3 spans 16 amino acids. Germline-derived CDR1 and CDR2 are MNHEY and SVGEGT. The CDR3 bases are TGTGCCAGCAGTTCCACCACATCTCCTGGCCTCAATGAGCAGTTCTTC. Translating gives CASSSTTSPGLNEQFF.

V is TRBV7-8 and J is TRBJ1-2; D is possibly TRBD1 (6 bases). The CDR3 has 14 amino acids. Trimming took off 5 bases at V and 3 bases at J, with 13 bases between the two ends. Germline CDR1 and CDR2: SGHVS and FQNEAQ. Here the CDR3 DNA reads TGTGCCAGCAGCCGCGGGGACACCTACTATGGCTACACCTTC. It yields the protein CASSRGDTYYGYTF.

The chain links TRBV4-2 to TRBJ1-1; 9 bases are a match to TRBD1. The germline CDR1 and CDR2 sequences are LGHNA and YNFKEQ. V was clipped by 3 bases and J by 5 bases; unmatched bases: 13. The CDR3 covers 17 residues. The CDR3 DNA reads as TGTGCCAGCAGCCACGATGGACAGGGGACATTTGGGACTGAAGCTTTCTTT. Translating it yields CASSHDGQGTFGTEAFF.

This clonotype has a handful of counts. J is TRBJ2-1 and V is TRBV12-5, with 12 bases lining up with TRBD1. Germline-derived CDR1 and CDR2 are LGHNT and FRNRAP. J lost 9 bases, V lost 3 bases, and 6 bases had no gene match. The CDR3 is 15 amino acids. DNA of the CDR3: TGTGCTAGTGGTTTCCGGGACAGGGGGCTGAGTGAGCAGTTCTTC. Protein: CASGFRDRGLSEQFF.

This clonotype was counted at least ten times. V usage is TRBV12-3 or TRBV12-4 and J usage is TRBJ2-5; D is uncertain. Trimming shortened V by 3 bases and J by 5 bases, and 4 bases separated the two germline ends. The CDR3 covers 11 residues. DNA of the CDR3: TGTGCCAGCAGTTTCGTGGAGACCCAGTACTTC. This translates into CASSFVETQYF.

This clonotype was detected a few times. This chain links TRBV18 with TRBJ2-3; TRBD2 is a possible D gene (6 bases). The germline V and J ends were trimmed by 0 bases and 2 bases, with 9 bases remaining between them. Germline CDR1 KGHSH, CDR2 LQKENI. CDR3 length: 15 amino acids. The CDR3 coding sequence is TGTGCCAGCTCACCACCGGGACTGAACACAGATACGCAGTATTTT. Residues: CASSPPGLNTDTQYF.

The sample holds a few counts of this clonotype. The J gene is TRBJ1-1, the V gene TRBV7-3; D uncertain. Germline V gene data show CDR1 as SGHTA and CDR2 as FQGTGA. The V and J ends lost 3 bases and 4 bases respectively, with 12 bases between them. The CDR3 is 14 amino acids. The CDR3 loop reads CASSFLVIGTEAFF. The CDR3 nucleotides are TGTGCCAGCAGCTTTTTGGTGATAGGCACTGAAGCTTTCTTT.

This chain uses TRBV7-3 with TRBJ2-1, with 8 positions matching TRBD2. Germline assignment: CDR1 SGHTA and CDR2 FQGTGA. The CDR3 is 14 amino acids. V dropped 5 bases and J dropped 2; count of bases not matched to a gene: 2. CDR3 DNA sequence: TGTGCCAGCAGCGAAGCGGGGGCCTACAATGAGCAGTTCTTC. Translating gives CASSEAGAYNEQFF.

The chain uses TRBV18 and TRBJ2-1; 7 bases match TRBD2. This CDR3 comprises 15 residues. Germline assignment: CDR1 KGHSH and CDR2 LQKENI. V was pared by 4 bases and J by 3 bases, with 6 bases of the junction left unmatched. The CDR3 loop is CASSRATSNYNEQFF. The CDR3 bases are TGTGCCAGCTCACGAGCGACTAGCAACTACAATGAGCAGTTCTTC.